This paragraph reports one T cell receptor beta chain. There are a few counts of this clone. Its antigen is currently not known. Per-base quality was not reported, and no clone a single base away is much larger than it. The sample belongs to a study of beta chain features in type 1 diabetes (dated by TCRdb to 2016 to 2019). General notes on the study: Patients and healthy donors did not differ in mean age, gender distribution, total cell number or subset yield. In the study, TCRB repertoires of sorted circulating CD4+ T cell subsets from recently diagnosed type 1 diabetes patients were compared with those of matched healthy donors. Whereas all 28 donors provided naive and central memory subsets, regulatory and stem cell-like memory subsets were isolated from just 8 patients and roughly 8 healthy donors. A total of 90 million to 130 million sorted cells were examined across all samples, and a strong correlation was observed between cell number per subset and RNA yield.

A single peripheral blood draw of about 116 mL on average was collected from each donor into heparinised tubes. A BD FACSAria II was used to sort naive, central memory, regulatory and stem cell-like memory CD4+ T cells with a panel that included CD45RO, CCR7, CD25, CD127, CD95 and CD27. Every sorted population had a purity above 95%. Right away, PBMCs were isolated by Lymphoprep density gradient centrifugation and were stained directly, with no culture step. To minimize batch effects, samples were stained and sorted in pairs, one healthy donor with one patient per experiment. From cysteine to phenylalanine, the CDR3 is 12 amino acids long. Only CDR3 DNA remains: 36 bases, in frame from the first base. CDR1 and CDR2, looked up from the germline V gene, are SGHTA and FQGNSA. V was cut back by 5 bases and J by 4 bases, leaving a gap of 8 bases between them. Overall study results and their limits: Because cDNA was sequenced instead of genomic DNA, activated cells with high expression could be over-represented, although the groups did not differ in activation or CD3 levels. Shorter templates might be favored by PCR, yet because patient and control samples were amplified and corrected together, any such skew would affect both groups equally. Type 1 diabetes patients showed a moderate but significant shortening of TCRB CDR3 length in all four CD4+ subsets. At VDJ recombination sites, patients with type 1 diabetes made fewer insertions and deleted more nucleotides, a pattern implying thymic rearrangement abnormalities. The naive, central memory and regulatory TCRB repertoires appeared to resemble one another more closely among patients than among healthy donors. HLA sub-analyses involved small numbers of individuals, so any influence of HLA type on TCRB rearrangement remained unresolved.

The entire amount of isolated RNA was reverse transcribed using the High Capacity cDNA Reverse Transcription Kit, so the sequenced TCRB transcripts were expressed ones. Naive, central memory and regulatory T cell samples underwent deep immunoSEQ sequencing, averaging around 3.6 million total reads per sample. Sorted cells were lysed in RLT buffer, and RNA was extracted using DNase-treated RNeasy Micro or Mini kits according to cell number. Each cell subset was processed on its own to prevent cross-contamination, while patient and healthy donor samples were processed together. The immunoSEQ multiplex PCR was used to amplify TCRB sequences from cDNA, yielding 87-bp fragments that span the CDR3 region. Sequencing of the amplicons was done on the Illumina HiSeq platform. Per the source publication's procedure: Synthetic template baselines were used to correct PCR bias computationally, reads within Hamming distance 2 were collapsed together, and singletons that could not be merged were discarded. Reads were aligned against IMGT so that V, D and J genes, CDR3 length and insertions or deletions at six rearrangement sites could be assigned. Clonotype counts were normalized to sorted cell number within each subset before computing true diversity and Gini coefficients with the tcR R package. The overlap coefficient, calculated on TCRB nucleotide sequences, was used to quantify repertoire sharing. Out-of-frame TCRB sequences from naive cells were analyzed as a proxy for the pre-selection repertoire. Sourced from immuneACCESS, this table was stored by TCRdb with only in-frame sequences that have V and J called. A share of the clones is absent; for the studies checked, an unresolved V gene accounts for under half, and the remainder has no known explanation. Clonal size and the V and J genes are those of that table, whereas D and trimming came from the DNA. In this sample the table shows 600,000 to 700,000 clones, 12% of which occur a single time. Approximately 0.11% of the sample goes to the ten largest clones.

The origin of this receptor is a young man with type 1 diabetes. Recombination connected TRBV7-2 to TRBJ2-5, with the D gene not clear enough to name. The sample was naive CD4+ T cells from blood. Read against the paper, the sample's cell subset or site label means: true naive CD4+ T cells. The DNA sequence follows: TGTGCCAGCAGCCCTACGCGAGAGACCCAGTACTTC. Its translation is CASSPTRETQYF. The full variable domain, with segments outside the CDR3 supplied by the reference TRBV7-2 and TRBJ2-5 proteins, appears as GAGVSQSPSNKVTEKGKDVELRCDPISGHTALYWYRQSLGQGLEFLIYFQGNSAPDKSGLPSDRFSAERTGGSVSTLTIQRTQQEDSAVYLCASSPTRETQYFGPGTRLLVL.